The next 22 T cell receptor beta chains were all read from a single sample in a study of OX40 agonist ivuxolimab in advanced cancers. The assay was immunoSEQ multiplex PCR, and TCRdb's table has in-frame clones only and misses some. The table has about 73,000 clones, around 88% seen once. Sequencing was performed on CD4+ or CD8+ T cells sorted from blood, taken in a trial of the OX40 agonist ivuxolimab. These receptors were obtained from an adult with an advanced solid tumor such as melanoma, head and neck, liver or kidney cancer.

A single count supports this clone. The rearrangement links TRBV6-1 to TRBJ1-2; 7 bases match TRBD1. V was pared by 0 bases and J by 7 bases, with 14 bases of the junction left unmatched. Germline V CDR1 and CDR2: MNHNS, SASEGT. The CDR3 contains 17 residues. CDR3 amino acids: CASSEARLGQPEGGYTF. The CDR3 bases are TGTGCCAGCAGTGAAGCCCGCTTGGGACAGCCAGAGGGTGGCTACACCTTC.

The chain employs TRBV10-3 and TRBJ2-4; the D gene could be TRBD1 or TRBD2 (5 bases each). Germline lookup yields CDR1 ENHRY and CDR2 SYGVKD. This CDR3 spans 17 amino acids. V was pared by 3 bases and J by 0 bases, with 15 bases between. CDR3 protein: CAISEPFRGLAKNIQYF. In nucleotides, the CDR3 is TGTGCCATCAGTGAACCCTTCCGGGGCCTAGCCAAAAACATTCAGTACTTC.

The rearrangement links TRBV6-1 to TRBJ2-7; a weak D match, TRBD1 (5 bases). V shed 2 bases and J shed 1 base, with 6 bases lying between them. The CDR3 runs to 13 residues. Germline assignment: CDR1 MNHNS and CDR2 SASEGT. Here the CDR3 reads CASSEQGSYEQYF. DNA for the CDR3: TGTGCCAGCAGTGAACAGGGTTCCTACGAGCAGTACTTC.

The chain joins TRBV11-1 to TRBJ2-5; D is perhaps TRBD2 (5 bases). The length of the CDR3 is 16 residues. V shed 1 base and J shed 5 bases, with 17 bases lying between them. CDR1 is SGHAT and CDR2 is FQDESV in the germline V gene (reference sequence). The CDR3 region is CASSLEPLVGAETQYF. CDR3 sequence (DNA): TGTGCCAGCAGCTTAGAACCCTTGGTGGGAGCGGAGACCCAGTACTTC.

The V gene is TRBV10-1, the J gene TRBJ2-2; D is ambiguous. CDR3 length equals 15 residues. Trimming took 3 bases from V and 0 from J, leaving 8 bases between them. Germline CDR1 WNHNN, CDR2 SYGVQD (reference sequence). The CDR3 DNA reads as TGCGCCAGCAGTGATGGGCGGTCGAACACCGGGGAGCTGTTTTTT. Protein product: CASSDGRSNTGELFF.

The genes are TRBV7-2 and TRBJ2-1, with D unclear. V was pared by 4 bases and J by 10 bases, with 20 bases between. The CDR3 sequence is 15 residues long. Germline V lookup: CDR1 SGHTA, CDR2 FQGNSA. DNA of the CDR3: TGTGCCAGCAGCTCAGAGACCGTAGTGGTGGGCGAGCAGTTCTTC. Its protein product is CASSSETVVVGEQFF.

The chain combines TRBV10-2 with TRBJ2-7; D is ambiguous. Germline-derived CDR1 and CDR2 are WSHSY and SAAADI. This CDR3 region has 10 residues. Trimming pared 7 bases from V and 12 bases from J, leaving 13 bases between. CDR3 residues: CASIAERMYF. CDR3 nucleotides: TGCGCCAGCATCGCCGAAAGGATGTACTTC.

V usage is TRBV7-8 and J usage is TRBJ2-4; D perhaps matches TRBD1 (6 bases). This CDR3 is built from 15 residues. V lost 0 bases, J lost 6 bases, and 12 bases lay in between. Looked up from germline, CDR1 is SGHVS and CDR2 is FQNEAQ. CDR3 protein: CASSLALGGRNIQYF. The CDR3 region has the DNA TGTGCCAGCAGCTTAGCCCTAGGGGGAAGAAACATTCAGTACTTC.

This clone was counted a single time. V and J are TRBV5-1 and TRBJ2-5; 7 bases match TRBD2. V lost 6 bases and J lost 5; bases outside the gene matches: 10. Germline CDR1 is SGHRS and CDR2 is YFSETQ. The length of the CDR3 is 14 residues. CDR3 in amino acids: CASTVTSQRETQYF. The CDR3, as DNA: TGCGCCAGCACCGTGACTAGCCAAAGGGAGACCCAGTACTTC.

The chain recombines TRBV14 with TRBJ2-3; 8 bases agree with TRBD1. This CDR3 is 15 amino acids long. With V trimmed by 4 bases and J by 2 bases, 5 bases remained unmatched. Germline V gene lookup returns CDR1 SGHDN and CDR2 FVKESK. The CDR3 coding sequence is TGTGCCAGCAGCCCAGGGGGCCAATCCACAGATACGCAGTATTTT. It encodes CASSPGGQSTDTQYF.

This clone was observed a few times. The gene calls are TRBV5-1 and TRBJ2-1, with D hard to call. CDR3 length equals 15 residues. In germline, CDR1 is SGHRS, CDR2 YFSETQ. Trimming removed 0 bases from V and 6 bases from J, with 13 bases in between. The CDR3, as DNA: TGCGCCAGCAGCTTGGCCGGGCAGGCAGTCAATGAGCAGTTCTTC. Its protein is CASSLAGQAVNEQFF.

This clone appeared a few times. V gene TRBV2 combines with J gene TRBJ1-1; D not resolved. Trimming shortened V by 9 bases and J by 5 bases, and 13 bases separated the two germline ends. This CDR3 spans 12 amino acids. The germline gives CDR1 SNHLY, CDR2 FYNNEI. CDR3 DNA sequence: TGTGCCAGTCACCCCGGGTGGACTGAAGCTTTCTTT. Protein product: CASHPGWTEAFF.

The chain combines TRBV5-1 with TRBJ2-1; 11 bases agree with TRBD1. CDR3 length: 14 residues. Germline CDR1 and CDR2: SGHRS and YFSETQ. With 5 bases clipped from V and 9 bases from J, the junction kept 7 bases outside the gene matches. The CDR3 nucleotides read TGCGCCAGCAGGGAAGGACAGGGGGCGCGTGAGCAGTTCTTC. Amino acids: CASREGQGAREQFF.

This sequence joins TRBV2 and TRBJ1-1; D might be TRBD1 (5 bases). This CDR3 is built from 13 residues. Trimming shortened V by 5 bases and J by 4 bases, and 11 bases separated the two germline ends. From germline, CDR1 is SNHLY and CDR2 FYNNEI. This CDR3 is CASSKGEGTEAFF. The DNA of the CDR3 is TGTGCCAGCAGTAAAGGGGAGGGCACTGAAGCTTTCTTT.

This chain uses TRBV7-3 with TRBJ2-2; the D gene could be TRBD1 or TRBD2 (6 bases each). The CDR3 is 16 amino acids. Trimming shortened V by 7 bases and J by 1 base, and 16 bases separated the two germline ends. Germline V gene data show CDR1 as SGHTA and CDR2 as FQGTGA. CDR3 sequence reads: CASNQLGGMNTGELFF. The CDR3 coding sequence is TGTGCCAGCAACCAGTTGGGGGGCATGAACACCGGGGAGCTGTTTTTT.

This clone was seen only a few times. The gene calls are TRBV30 and TRBJ1-3; D ambiguous. The CDR3 loop spans 12 amino acids. Germline V CDR1 and CDR2: GTSNPN, SVGIG (reference sequence). Trimming took off 4 bases at V and 0 bases at J, with 4 bases between the two ends. The CDR3 loop is CAWTASGNTIYF. The CDR3 DNA sequence: TGTGCCTGGACAGCCTCTGGAAACACCATATATTTT.

This clone was picked up one time. The V gene is TRBV7-3, the J gene TRBJ2-2, with D possibly TRBD2 on 6 matching bases. Germline CDR1 is SGHTA and CDR2 is FQGTGA. The germline V and J ends were trimmed by 1 base and 3 bases, with 9 bases remaining between them. The length of the CDR3 is 15 residues. The CDR3 DNA reads as TGTGCCAGCAGCTTAAGTCCGGGGGACACCGGGGAGCTGTTTTTT. Its translation: CASSLSPGDTGELFF.

This chain connects TRBV11-3 to TRBJ2-2; no clear D. V was cut by 8 bases and J by 4 bases, with 8 bases left in between. The CDR3 is 12 amino acids. The germline gives CDR1 SGHNT, CDR2 YENEEA. The CDR3 DNA reads TGTGCCAGCGGGTACTTCACCGGGGAGCTGTTTTTT. Amino acids: CASGYFTGELFF. The variable domain in full, with the rest retrieved from reference TRBV11-3 and TRBJ2-2, is EAGVVQSPRYKIIEKKQPVAFWCNPISGHNTLYWYLQNLGQGPELLIRYENEEAVDDSQLPKDRFSAERLKGVDSTLKIQPAELGDSAVYLCASGYFTGELFFGEGSRLTVL.

The V gene is TRBV5-5, the J gene TRBJ2-3, with 11 bases identical to TRBD2. V was clipped by 1 base and J by 3 bases; unmatched bases: 1. The V gene's germline CDR1 is SGHKS and CDR2 YYEKEE (reference sequence). The CDR3 is made up of 15 amino acids. CDR3 nucleotide sequence: TGTGCCAGCAGCTTGATAGCGGGAGGGACAGATACGCAGTATTTT. This translates into CASSLIAGGTDTQYF.

This chain connects TRBV27 to TRBJ1-4; D might be TRBD1 (6 bases). This CDR3 spans 14 amino acids. The ends were cut back, 2 bases at V and 8 bases at J, with 12 bases in the middle. Germline CDR1 reads MNHEY; CDR2 reads SMNVEV (reference sequence). CDR3 nucleotides: TGTGCCAGCAGTTTAAGAGGGGGGAGCGAAAAACTGTTTTTT. This encodes CASSLRGGSEKLFF.

This clone was seen only a few times. This chain connects TRBV2 to TRBJ2-3, with 10 bases matching TRBD1. The CDR3 covers 15 residues. Trimming removed 6 bases from V and 4 bases from J; junction bases left unmatched: 7. The V gene's germline CDR1 is SNHLY and CDR2 FYNNEI. This CDR3 is CASSRRDRGSDTQYF. The CDR3 DNA is TGTGCCAGCAGCCGCCGGGACAGGGGCTCAGATACGCAGTATTTT.

This chain links TRBV4-1 with TRBJ1-1; TRBD1 matches at 11 bases. Germline CDR1 and CDR2: MGHRA and YSYEKL. This CDR3 spans 18 amino acids. V shed 0 bases and J 3 bases; nucleotides not matched to a gene: 9. The CDR3 nucleotides read TGCGCCAGCAGCCAAGACTGGACAGGGGGCTTGGTTTACACTGAAGCTTTCTTT. Protein product: CASSQDWTGGLVYTEAFF.